The entry below describes one T cell receptor beta chain. As yet, its antigen is unknown. The data originate from a study of PD-1 blockade in classical Hodgkin lymphoma. Assay used: immunoSEQ multiplex PCR; TCRdb lists only in-frame clones, some missing. Of about 47,000 clones in the sample, approximately 80% were seen once. Time point defined: cycle 4 day 1 (C4D1), after five to seven weeks of nivolumab. All trial patients relapsed after autologous stem cell transplantation. Overall study results and limits: Causes of the repertoire differences remain undefined, possibly disease activity or prior therapy.

Trimming cost V 6 bases and J 3 bases, with 17 bases left between them. This CDR3 has 15 amino acids. From germline, CDR1 is KGHSH and CDR2 LQKENI. The chain employs TRBV18 and TRBJ1-2, with D possibly matching TRBD1 (5 bases). This TCR came from a human donor with classical Hodgkin lymphoma. The sequences come from peripheral blood mononuclear cells (PBMCs), collected before the fourth cycle of nivolumab. The CDR3 is CASSPSGGADYGYTF. CDR3 bases: TGTGCCAGCTCCCCTTCAGGAGGGGCGGACTATGGCTACACCTTC.